This T cell receptor (beta chain) originates from a study of CD8+ T cells in alopecia areata (dated by TCRdb to 2016 to 2019). A note on the overall study: To study T cell clonal expansion in alopecia areata, the researchers applied high-throughput TCRbeta sequencing to both the C3H/HeJ mouse model and human patients. On the human side, TCRbeta sequencing was run on scalp tissue and on sorted CD4+ and CD8+ peripheral blood T cells from healthy controls and from alopecia areata patients with either patchy or totalis/universalis disease. Scalp clonality was compared across normal scalp (n=4), patchy alopecia areata scalp (n=8), and alopecia totalis/universalis scalp (n=8). The RNA source kit depended on sample type: the PAXgene miRNA kit for fixed scalp, the miRNeasy kit for PBMCs, and the RNeasy kit for mouse skin. Amplification of TCRbeta CDR3 regions was done by immunoSEQ multiplex PCR using 35 Vbeta forward primers and 13 Jbeta reverse primers. Summary of the overall study and its limitations: Lesional scalp, especially in alopecia totalis/universalis, showed higher clonality and more expanded CD8+ clones than normal scalp, suggesting antigenic drive. TCR sequences shared between patients were less clear than in mice, possibly partly because of HLA diversity in the patient population. Unlike mouse skin, which is dominated by gammadelta T cells, normal human skin has resident alphabeta T cells that are also sequenced, and this complicates analysis of the scalp TCR repertoire.

This clone was picked up a small number of times. No antigen is known for it. No base quality information exists; no much larger clone differs at one position. The germline V gene (reference sequence) specifies MNHEY as CDR1 and SMNVEV as CDR2. The CDR3 measures 13 amino acids from cysteine to phenylalanine. Only CDR3 DNA remains: 39 bases, in frame from the first base. Compared with germline, V lacks 3 bases and J lacks 9 bases; bases without a gene match: 1. Lesional scalp punch biopsies and peripheral blood were obtained from alopecia areata patients. PBMCs were separated by density centrifugation and stained for CD3, CD4 and CD8, after which CD4+ and CD8+ T cells were sorted on a FACSAria. Alopecia areata patients who were not treated were recruited through a multicenter biomarker study. In five patients from the biomarker study, blood CD8+ T cells were sorted further into NKG2D-low and NKG2D-high fractions.

Libraries were built with the immunoSEQ multiplex PCR assay. RNA was extracted from all samples and reverse transcribed into cDNA, which served as template for TCR sequencing. First-strand cDNA was synthesized using SuperScript III with a 2:1 mix of oligo-dT and random hexamers. A synthetic immune receptor repertoire was used to assess amplification bias, and residual bias was removed computationally. Processing in the source paper ran as follows. Raw reads were preprocessed to remove errors, and CDR3 was defined by IMGT conventions from the conserved cysteine to phenylalanine. Clonality was calculated as 1 minus Shannon entropy normalized by log2 of the number of productive unique TCRs. Scalp TCRbeta sequences were cross-referenced with sorted blood CD4 and CD8 repertoires so that the CD4 or CD8 identity of scalp clones could be inferred. What TCRdb holds here is the immuneACCESS table cut down to in-frame rearrangements. Part of the clones is not present; checked against another copy, under half of the missing clones reflect an unresolved V gene, and the others are unexplained. D and trimming were read from the DNA, whereas the V and J calls and clone size are those reported in that table. The sample profile shows approximately 120,000 clones; around 45% of them were found once. The ten largest clones take up roughly a tenth of the sample.

The sample taken for sequencing was NKG2D-low CD8+ T cells sorted from blood. The sample's cell subset or site label, decoded: sorted CD8+ NKG2D-low blood T cells. The chain couples TRBV27 to TRBJ2-1; the central 11 bases match TRBD1. This sequence was found in a human donor with alopecia areata. The bases are TGTGCCAGCAGTTTCGGGACAGGGGGTGAGCAGTTCTTC. This yields the protein CASSFGTGGEQFF.